Presented here are 27 T cell receptor beta chains from one specimen sequenced in a study of CD8 T cells in Susac syndrome. An amount of RNA that ranged from 0.5 to 1 ug was reverse transcribed with random hexamers. Via MiXCR, TCRdb re-called the immunoSEQ multiplex PCR reads, giving one row per CDR3 protein. The sample holds 90,000 to 150,000 distinct CDR3 sequences, approximately 93% seen once. Sequencing used CD4+ T cells from PBMCs. All receptors derive from a human donor with multiple sclerosis.

The chain carries TRBV12-3 or TRBV12-4 and TRBJ2-5; 7 nucleotides align to TRBD2. There are 13 residues in the CDR3. V was pared by 5 bases and J by 3 bases, with 3 bases of the junction left unmatched. CDR3 residues: CASSKRGEETQYF. In DNA form, the CDR3 reads TGTGCCAGCAGTAAGCGGGGAGAAGAGACCCAGTACTTC.

The chain links TRBV3-1 to TRBJ1-1, with D possibly matching TRBD1 (5 bases). CDR3 length: 12 residues. CDR1 is LGHDT and CDR2 is YNNKEL in the germline V gene (reference sequence). V dropped 1 base and J dropped 7 bases, with 7 bases sitting between them. The CDR3 nucleotides are TGTGCCAGCAGCCAAGGACAGCTTGAAGCTTTCTTT. Its translation: CASSQGQLEAFF.

Here the CDR3 reads CASSLAGPGETQYF. CDR3 DNA: TGTGCCAGCAGCTTGGCCGGGCCCGGGGAGACCCAGTACTTC. The rearrangement links TRBV5-4 to TRBJ2-5; D gene unclear. CDR1 is SGHNT and CDR2 is YYREEE in the germline V gene (reference sequence). The CDR3 extends over 14 amino acids. V was cut by 0 bases and J by 5 bases, with 11 bases left in between.

This clonotype was picked up one time. The chain uses TRBV4-3 and TRBJ1-4, with D tentatively TRBD1 (6 bases). V was pared by 3 bases and J by 8 bases, with 7 bases between. The CDR3 loop spans 12 amino acids. In germline, CDR1 is LGHNA, CDR2 YSLEER. The CDR3 sequence is CASSQGAEKLFF. The CDR3 nucleotides are TGCGCCAGCAGCCAGGGGGCGGAAAAACTGTTTTTT.

The chain couples TRBV24-1 to TRBJ1-2, with D perhaps matching TRBD1 (6 bases). Germline assignment: CDR1 KGHDR and CDR2 SFDVKD. With 6 bases removed from V and 2 bases from J, the gap between germline ends came to 9 bases. This CDR3 spans 13 amino acids. The DNA for the CDR3 is TGTGCCACCAGTCTAACAGGGAACTATGGCTACACCTTC. Translation: CATSLTGNYGYTF.

For the CDR3, the DNA is TGTGCCAGCTCACCTGTGGGACAGAAACGTAACTATGGCTACACCTTC. Residues: CASSPVGQKRNYGYTF. The V gene is TRBV18, the J gene TRBJ1-2; TRBD1 aligns across 7 bases. Germline lookup yields CDR1 KGHSH and CDR2 LQKENI. This CDR3 spans 16 amino acids. The V gene end was trimmed by 3 bases and the J gene end by 1 base; junction bases not matched to a gene: 8.

The chain joins TRBV20-1 to TRBJ1-2, with D perhaps TRBD1 (5 bases). Trimming removed 5 bases at V and 8 bases at J, with 9 bases between. In germline, CDR1 is DFQATT, CDR2 SNEGSKA (reference sequence). The CDR3 contains 10 residues. CDR3 protein: CSALGDGYTF. The CDR3 DNA sequence: TGCAGTGCTCTAGGGGACGGCTACACCTTC.

The genes are TRBV12-3 or TRBV12-4 and TRBJ1-2; no firm D call. The CDR3 runs 13 residues. The V gene lost 2 bases and the J gene lost 7 bases, with 11 bases spanning the gap. DNA of the CDR3: TGTGCCAGCAGTTTAATCGGGGTGCCTGGCTACACCTTC. Translation: CASSLIGVPGYTF.

The chain links TRBV7-2 to TRBJ2-3; D might be TRBD2 (6 bases). The ends were cut back, 5 bases at V and 8 bases at J, with 14 bases in the middle. CDR1 SGHTA and CDR2 FQGNSA come from the germline V gene. This CDR3 is 13 amino acids long. The CDR3 DNA reads as TGTGCCAGCAGCGTAGGGACTCCTTCTACGCAGTATTTT. Its protein product is CASSVGTPSTQYF. The full variable domain, rest sourced from reference TRBV7-2 and TRBJ2-3, is GAGVSQSPSNKVTEKGKDVELRCDPISGHTALYWYRQSLGQGLEFLIYFQGNSAPDKSGLPSDRFSAERTGGSVSTLTIQRTQQEDSAVYLCASSVGTPSTQYFGPGTRLTVL.

This chain links TRBV3-1 with TRBJ2-3, with 10 positions matching TRBD1. This CDR3 spans 16 amino acids. Germline CDR1 LGHDT, CDR2 YNNKEL (reference sequence). V lost 3 bases and J lost 1; bases outside the gene matches: 4. CDR3 nucleotides: TGTGCCAGCAGCCAGATCGGGACAGGGGGCACAGATACGCAGTATTTT. The encoded protein is CASSQIGTGGTDTQYF.

The rearrangement uses TRBV5-1 and TRBJ2-1; D gene uncertain. Germline V gives CDR1 SGHRS, CDR2 YFSETQ. The V and J ends lost 5 bases and 5 bases respectively, with 8 bases between them. The CDR3 totals 12 residues. CDR3 in DNA: TGCGCCAGCAGAGAGACGAACAATGAGCAGTTCTTC. It encodes CASRETNNEQFF.

The DNA for the CDR3 is TGCGCCAGCAGCCCAACAGAGTACTATGGCTACACCTTC. This encodes CASSPTEYYGYTF. The gene calls are TRBV5-1 and TRBJ1-2, with D uncertain. Germline-derived CDR1 and CDR2 are SGHRS and YFSETQ. The CDR3 has 13 residues. Trimming cost V 4 bases and J 3 bases, with 10 bases left between them. Filled out from reference TRBV5-1 and TRBJ1-2, the complete variable domain reads KAGVTQTPRYLIKTRGQQVTLSCSPISGHRSVSWYQQTPGQGLQFLFEYFSETQRNKGNFPGRFSGRQFSNSRSEMNVSTLELGDSALYLCASSPTEYYGYTFGSGTRLTVV.

The gene calls are TRBV15 and TRBJ2-2, with 11 bases aligning to TRBD2. V shed 8 bases, J shed 6 bases, and the junction held 20 bases outside the gene matches. This CDR3 is built from 19 residues. From germline, CDR1 is LNHNV and CDR2 YYDKDF (reference sequence). The DNA for the CDR3 is TGTGCCACCGCAAGCTACGCCACTAGCGGGGGAAAGTCCGCCGGGGAGCTGTTTTTT. This gives the protein CATASYATSGGKSAGELFF.

The genes are TRBV6-2 or TRBV6-3 and TRBJ1-1; D not resolved. V was pared by 1 base and J by 4 bases, with 4 bases between. CDR3 size: 12 residues. Per germline, CDR1 MNHEY and CDR2 SVGEGT. The CDR3 loop reads CASSYWGTEAFF. CDR3 bases: TGTGCCAGCAGTTACTGGGGCACTGAAGCTTTCTTT.

V gene TRBV7-2 combines with J gene TRBJ2-7; 12 bases align to TRBD2. Germline V CDR1 and CDR2: SGHTA, FQGNSA. The CDR3 sequence is 15 residues long. The V segment lost 5 bases and the J segment 3 bases; nucleotides outside the gene matches: 5. The CDR3 protein is CASSQLAGGYYEQYF. The DNA of the CDR3 is TGTGCCAGCAGCCAACTAGCGGGGGGATACTACGAGCAGTACTTC.

CDR3 sequence reads: CATSRDPGPFYEQYF. The CDR3 nucleotides read TGTGCCACCAGCAGAGATCCCGGGCCATTCTACGAGCAGTACTTC. The rearrangement joins TRBV15 to TRBJ2-7; D is unresolved. CDR3 length equals 15 residues. The germline V and J ends were trimmed by 0 bases and 3 bases, with 12 bases remaining between them. Germline CDR1 is LNHNV and CDR2 is YYDKDF (reference sequence).

The chain joins TRBV27 to TRBJ1-2; D perhaps matches TRBD1 (5 bases). The V gene's germline CDR1 is MNHEY and CDR2 SMNVEV (reference sequence). The V and J ends lost 7 bases and 2 bases respectively, with 14 bases between them. The CDR3 covers 14 residues. In nucleotides, the CDR3 is TGTGCCAGCACCCAGGGCGCAGGGAACTATGGCTACACCTTC. It yields the protein CASTQGAGNYGYTF.

As DNA, the CDR3 is TGTGCCAGCAGCGACAAGTGGCCCGCGAACACCGGGGAGCTGTTTTTT. As protein: CASSDKWPANTGELFF. This sequence joins TRBV9 and TRBJ2-2; D is uncertain. V was trimmed by 3 bases and J by 0 bases, leaving 12 bases between them. The CDR3 has 16 residues. Germline CDR1 and CDR2: SGDLS and YYNGEE.

The chain joins TRBV6-5 to TRBJ1-2; D remains unclear. The germline V gene has CDR1 MNHEY and CDR2 SVGAGI. The length of the CDR3 is 18 residues. Trimming shortened V by 0 bases and J by 0 bases, and 17 bases separated the two germline ends. CDR3 sequence (DNA): TGTGCCAGCAGTTACTCCGCGGCCTACACTCGCCCTAACTATGGCTACACCTTC. This translates into CASSYSAAYTRPNYGYTF.

The V gene is TRBV5-1, the J gene TRBJ1-2; no reliable D call. Trimming took off 0 bases at V and 3 bases at J, with 9 bases between the two ends. The CDR3 spans 14 residues. Germline CDR1 is SGHRS and CDR2 is YFSETQ. The CDR3: CASSLGPADYGYTF. The CDR3 region has the DNA TGCGCCAGCAGCTTGGGGCCAGCCGACTATGGCTACACCTTC. The full variable domain, in which reference TRBV5-1 and TRBJ1-2 provide the parts outside the CDR3, is KAGVTQTPRYLIKTRGQQVTLSCSPISGHRSVSWYQQTPGQGLQFLFEYFSETQRNKGNFPGRFSGRQFSNSRSEMNVSTLELGDSALYLCASSLGPADYGYTFGSGTRLTVV.

The V gene is TRBV20-1, the J gene TRBJ2-7; unclear D gene. The CDR3 spans 11 residues. With 2 bases removed from V and 3 bases from J, the gap between germline ends came to 5 bases. CDR1 is DFQATT and CDR2 is SNEGSKA in the germline V gene (reference sequence). The CDR3 DNA is TGCAGTGCTAGATGGGACTACGAGCAGTACTTC. Encoded protein: CSARWDYEQYF.

This sequence joins TRBV7-2 and TRBJ2-6; D is uncertain. The length of the CDR3 is 13 residues. The V end was cut by 3 bases, the J end by 2 bases, with 2 bases between. Looked up from germline, CDR1 is SGHTA and CDR2 is FQGNSA. The CDR3 nucleotides read TGTGCCAGCAGCTTCGCTGGGGCCAACGTCCTGACTTTC. Residues: CASSFAGANVLTF.

The table lists this clonotype with a count of one. The chain uses TRBV2 and TRBJ1-1, with TRBD1 as a possible D gene (5 bases). CDR3 length equals 13 residues. Germline lookup yields CDR1 SNHLY and CDR2 FYNNEI. Trimming shortened V by 7 bases and J by 1 base, and 10 bases separated the two germline ends. The CDR3 DNA reads as TGTGCCAGCAAACTACAGGAGAACACTGAAGCTTTCTTT. Translating gives CASKLQENTEAFF.

The chain employs TRBV15 and TRBJ2-7; TRBD2 matches 7 bases. Germline V gene data show CDR1 as LNHNV and CDR2 as YYDKDF (reference sequence). The CDR3 spans 18 residues. The V and J ends lost 1 base and 0 bases, in that order; junction bases with no gene match: 12. The CDR3 sequence: CATSRVLGGTTSSYEQYF. CDR3 bases: TGTGCCACCAGCAGAGTATTGGGGGGGACGACCAGCTCCTACGAGCAGTACTTC.

The chain has TRBV25-1 and TRBJ2-7; D perhaps matches TRBD1 (5 bases). The ends were cut back, 7 bases at V and 5 bases at J, with 6 bases in the middle. CDR1 is MGHDK and CDR2 is SYGVNS in the germline V gene. This CDR3 is 10 amino acids long. In DNA, the CDR3 is TGTGCCAGCACAGGGAACGAGCAGTACTTC. The encoded protein is CASTGNEQYF.

This chain connects TRBV5-1 to TRBJ2-6, with D hard to call. This CDR3 region has 15 residues. The germline V gene encodes CDR1 SGHRS and CDR2 YFSETQ. V lost 1 base and J lost 0, with 5 bases in between. The CDR3 DNA reads as TGCGCCAGCAGCTTGAGTACCTCTGGGGCCAACGTCCTGACTTTC. Protein product: CASSLSTSGANVLTF.

The chain carries TRBV4-3 and TRBJ2-2; D might be TRBD2 (5 bases). V was clipped by 3 bases and J by 6 bases, with 11 bases between them. Germline CDR1 reads LGHNA; CDR2 reads YSLEER. There are 14 residues in the CDR3. This chain's CDR3 is CASSQETGAGELFF. The CDR3 bases are TGCGCCAGCAGCCAGGAAACCGGGGCCGGGGAGCTGTTTTTT.